What follows are 7 T cell receptor beta chains derived from one specimen sequenced in a study of T-cell reconstitution after alpha-beta-depleted transplantation in children. Unique molecular identifiers were incorporated when the TCRbeta library was constructed. TCRdb ran MiXCR on the PCR reads and lists one entry per CDR3 protein. The sample lists some 220,000 distinct CDR3 sequences, around 9.9% seen once, with about 30% in the top ten. The sample consisted of PBMCs, taken before TCRalphabeta/CD19-depleted stem cell transplant. The receptors stem from a child less than two years old with acute myeloid leukemia, due to receive a stem cell transplant.

This clonotype was picked up many times. J is TRBJ2-3 and V is TRBV12-5; TRBD2 matches at 7 bases. Germline V CDR1 and CDR2: LGHNT, FRNRAP. CDR3 length equals 16 residues. V was pared by 7 bases and J by 0 bases, with 10 bases of the junction left unmatched. CDR3: CASAGGTTISTDTQYF. For the CDR3, the DNA is TGTGCTAGTGCCGGGGGGACTACCATTAGCACAGATACGCAGTATTTT. Drawing the rest from reference TRBV12-5 and TRBJ2-3, the complete variable domain is DARVTQTPRHKVTEMGQEVTMRCQPILGHNTVFWYRQTMMQGLELLAYFRNRAPLDDSGMPKDRFSAEMPDATLATLKIQPSEPRDSAVYFCASAGGTTISTDTQYFGPGTRLTVL.

The chain has TRBV7-2 and TRBJ2-3, with 13 bases matching TRBD2. J was trimmed by 0 bases and V by 5 bases; bases with no gene match: 5. Germline V CDR1 and CDR2: SGHTA, FQGNSA. The CDR3 is 17 amino acids. CDR3: CASSGKGLAGSTDTQYF. The CDR3 DNA reads TGTGCCAGCAGCGGTAAGGGACTAGCGGGGAGCACAGATACGCAGTATTTT.

This clonotype has at least ten counts. V is TRBV10-2 and J is TRBJ1-6, with no clear D. V lost 7 bases and J lost 4, with 14 bases in between. The CDR3 spans 15 residues. Germline V gene lookup returns CDR1 WSHSY and CDR2 SAAADI. The CDR3 region has the DNA TGCGCCAGCACCCAGTGGAGGCCTTATAATTCACCCCTCCACTTT. Translated, it gives CASTQWRPYNSPLHF.

This clonotype was seen repeatedly, ten times or more. The chain carries TRBV27 and TRBJ2-7; a possible D gene is TRBD2 (5 bases). The CDR3 is 15 amino acids. V gave up 6 bases and J gave up 0 bases, with 15 bases separating them. The germline V gene has CDR1 MNHEY and CDR2 SMNVEV (reference sequence). The CDR3 sequence is CASSPRRVSSYEQYF. The CDR3 DNA is TGTGCCAGCAGCCCGAGGCGGGTGAGCTCCTACGAGCAGTACTTC.

This clonotype was found many times. This chain uses TRBV6-2 or TRBV6-3 with TRBJ2-7; 10 bases match TRBD2. The junction had 3 bases not matched to a gene; V was cut back by 3 bases and J by 4 bases. CDR1 and CDR2 (germline): MNHEY, SVGEGT. The CDR3 is 14 amino acids. The DNA for the CDR3 is TGTGCCAGCAGTTATTTTAGCGGGAGGTACGAGCAGTACTTC. Protein product: CASSYFSGRYEQYF.

This clonotype was seen ten or more times. The chain recombines TRBV20-1 with TRBJ2-7, with TRBD2 matching 8 bases. Germline values: CDR1 DFQATT, CDR2 SNEGSKA (reference sequence). The CDR3 length is 16 residues. V lost 2 bases to trimming and J lost 0 bases; unmatched junction nucleotides: 9. The DNA of the CDR3 is TGCAGTGCTAGAAGGAGCGGGAGCCTAAGCTCCTACGAGCAGTACTTC. It translates to CSARRSGSLSSYEQYF.

The table lists this clonotype with many counts. J is TRBJ2-5 and V is TRBV5-1; D tentatively fits TRBD1 or TRBD2 (6 bases each). The germline V gene has CDR1 SGHRS and CDR2 YFSETQ. V gave up 5 bases and J gave up 5 bases, with 16 bases separating them. The CDR3 spans 14 residues. CDR3 residues: CASSSRGGTETQYF. CDR3 nucleotide sequence: TGCGCCAGCAGTTCCAGGGGAGGCACGGAGACCCAGTACTTC.